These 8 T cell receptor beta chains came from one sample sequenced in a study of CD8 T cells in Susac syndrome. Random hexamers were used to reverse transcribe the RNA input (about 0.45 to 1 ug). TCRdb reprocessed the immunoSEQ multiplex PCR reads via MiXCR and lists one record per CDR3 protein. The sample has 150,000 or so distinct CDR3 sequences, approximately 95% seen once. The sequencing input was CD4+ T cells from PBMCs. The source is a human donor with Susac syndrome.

The CDR3 loop is CATSDFDRMGETQYF. The CDR3 coding sequence is TGTGCCACCAGTGATTTTGACAGGATGGGTGAGACCCAGTACTTC. This chain uses TRBV24-1 with TRBJ2-5, with D possibly being TRBD1 (6 bases). The CDR3 totals 15 residues. From germline, CDR1 is KGHDR and CDR2 SFDVKD. Trimming took off 1 base at V and 5 bases at J, with 13 bases between the two ends.

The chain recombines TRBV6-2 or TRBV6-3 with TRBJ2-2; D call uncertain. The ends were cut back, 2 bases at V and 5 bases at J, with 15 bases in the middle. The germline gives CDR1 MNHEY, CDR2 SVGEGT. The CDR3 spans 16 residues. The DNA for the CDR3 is TGTGCCAGCAGTTACGGCCAGATCACCGAGACCGGGGAGCTGTTTTTT. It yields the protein CASSYGQITETGELFF.

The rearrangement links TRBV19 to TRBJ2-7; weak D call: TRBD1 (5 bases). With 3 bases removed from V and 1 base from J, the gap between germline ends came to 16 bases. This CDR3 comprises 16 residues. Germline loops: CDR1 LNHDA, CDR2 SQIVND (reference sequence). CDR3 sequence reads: CASSIIPGKGSYEQYF. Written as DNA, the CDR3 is TGTGCCAGTAGTATCATCCCAGGGAAGGGGTCCTACGAGCAGTACTTC.

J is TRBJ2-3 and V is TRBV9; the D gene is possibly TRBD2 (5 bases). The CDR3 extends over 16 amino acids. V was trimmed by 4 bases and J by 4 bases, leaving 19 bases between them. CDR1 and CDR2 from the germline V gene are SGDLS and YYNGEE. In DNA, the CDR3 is TGTGCCAGCAGCCGAGACGAAGGCAGGAGGTCAGATACGCAGTATTTT. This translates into CASSRDEGRRSDTQYF.

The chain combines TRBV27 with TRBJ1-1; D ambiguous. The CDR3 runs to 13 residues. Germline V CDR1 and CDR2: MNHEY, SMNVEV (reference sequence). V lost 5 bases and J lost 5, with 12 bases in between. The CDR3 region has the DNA TGTGCCAGCAGTCTAGAGATGGGAACTGAAGCTTTCTTT. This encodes CASSLEMGTEAFF.

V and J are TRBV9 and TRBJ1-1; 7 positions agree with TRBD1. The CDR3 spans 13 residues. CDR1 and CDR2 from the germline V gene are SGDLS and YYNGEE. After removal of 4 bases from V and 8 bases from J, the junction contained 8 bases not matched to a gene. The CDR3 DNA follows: TGTGCCAGCAGCCCCCAAAGGGGGCCCGAAGCTTTCTTT. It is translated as CASSPQRGPEAFF.

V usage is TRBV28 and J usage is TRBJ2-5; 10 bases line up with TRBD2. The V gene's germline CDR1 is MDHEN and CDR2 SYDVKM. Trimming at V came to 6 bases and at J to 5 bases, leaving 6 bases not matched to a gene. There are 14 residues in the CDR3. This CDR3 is CASRGSGGTETQYF. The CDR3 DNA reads TGTGCCAGCAGGGGTAGCGGGGGGACGGAGACCCAGTACTTC.

CDR3: CSARRAFNEQFF. CDR3 in DNA: TGCAGTGCTAGGAGAGCCTTCAATGAGCAGTTCTTC. The chain is built from TRBV20-1 and TRBJ2-1, with D unclear. The V end lost 3 bases, the J end lost 6 bases, and 9 bases lay between the germline ends. The CDR3 has 12 amino acids. Per germline, CDR1 DFQATT and CDR2 SNEGSKA (reference sequence).